This T cell receptor beta chain was captured in a study of identical twins. TCRdb reprocessed the 5' RACE reads via MiXCR and lists one record per CDR3 protein. Counted here are under 300,000 distinct CDR3 sequences, roughly 13% occurring once; the ten biggest clones make up roughly 4.2%. Trimming left V 5 bases short and J 0 bases short, with 18 bases between. This CDR3 region has 16 residues. CDR1 and CDR2 (germline): DFQATT, SNEGSKA (reference sequence). This clonotype has at least ten counts. Separately, the same data were catalogued under a study of yellow fever vaccine responses in identical twins.

The source is a woman younger than 30 in good health. The chain recombines TRBV20-1 with TRBJ2-3; D might be TRBD1 or TRBD2, each matching 5 bases. Material for sequencing was memory (CD45RO+) T cells sorted from blood. The CDR3: CSAPPLLWDSTDTQYF. Written as DNA, the CDR3 is TGCAGTGCTCCTCCCCTATTGTGGGACAGCACAGATACGCAGTATTTT.